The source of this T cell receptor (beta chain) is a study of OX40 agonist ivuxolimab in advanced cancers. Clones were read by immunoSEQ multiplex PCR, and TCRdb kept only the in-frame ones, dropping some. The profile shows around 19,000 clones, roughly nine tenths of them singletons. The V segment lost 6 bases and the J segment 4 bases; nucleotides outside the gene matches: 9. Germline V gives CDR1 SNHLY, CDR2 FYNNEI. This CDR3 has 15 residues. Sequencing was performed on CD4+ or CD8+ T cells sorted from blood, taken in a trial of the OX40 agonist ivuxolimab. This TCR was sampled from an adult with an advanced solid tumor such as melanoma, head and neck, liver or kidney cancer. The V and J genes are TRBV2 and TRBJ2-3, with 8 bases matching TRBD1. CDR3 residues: CASRAPDRVADTQYF. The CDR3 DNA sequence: TGTGCCAGCAGGGCCCCGGACAGGGTCGCAGATACGCAGTATTTT.